A selection of T cell receptor beta chains follows, all from one sample in a study of blood T cell repertoires in COVID-19. Repertoires were generated with immunoSEQ multiplex PCR, while TCRdb's copy carries only in-frame clones and drops some. The profile covers roughly 150,000 clones, with 76% appearing a single time and 4.2% taken by the ten largest. Sequencing was performed on peripheral blood. The origin of the receptors is a man in his 60s with acute or convalescent COVID-19. Both conserved end residues are part of each CDR3. The D gene is left open where the match is weak. Rows may omit the clone size; those that give it use once, few, many or a size class.

j_gene: TRBJ2-7; d_gene: TRBD1; abundance: once; v_gene: TRBV6-1; CDR3aa: CASSEPGQGDYEQYF; CDR3nt: TGTGCCAGCAGTGAACCGGGACAGGGGGATTACGAGCAGTACTTC
j_gene: TRBJ2-7; d_gene: NA; abundance: NA; v_gene: TRBV10-2; CDR3aa: CASSEPLDSYYEQYF; CDR3nt: TGCGCCAGCAGTGAGCCCCTCGACAGTTACTACGAGCAGTACTTC
j_gene: TRBJ2-1; d_gene: TRBD2; abundance: many; v_gene: TRBV5-1; CDR3aa: CASSLGSSGIGNEQFF; CDR3nt: TGCGCCAGCAGCTTGGGGTCTAGCGGCATCGGAAATGAGCAGTTCTTC
j_gene: TRBJ2-3; d_gene: NA; abundance: NA; v_gene: TRBV7-9; CDR3aa: CASSRTASTDTQYF; CDR3nt: TGTGCCAGCAGCAGGACAGCTAGCACAGATACGCAGTATTTT
j_gene: TRBJ1-3; d_gene: TRBD1; abundance: NA; v_gene: TRBV28; CDR3aa: CASSSQGFGNTIYF; CDR3nt: TGTGCCAGCAGTTCACAGGGGTTCGGAAACACCATATATTTT
j_gene: TRBJ1-5; d_gene: NA; abundance: NA; v_gene: TRBV25-1; CDR3aa: CASSEWGSEQPQHF; CDR3nt: TGTGCCAGCAGTGAATGGGGCAGCGAGCAGCCCCAGCATTTT
j_gene: TRBJ2-7; d_gene: TRBD1; abundance: NA; v_gene: TRBV2; CDR3aa: CASSRDRTSYEQYF; CDR3nt: TGTGCCAGCAGTCGGGACAGAACCTCCTACGAGCAGTACTTC
j_gene: TRBJ2-3; d_gene: TRBD2; abundance: NA; v_gene: TRBV5-5; CDR3aa: CASSLVRGGATDTQYF; CDR3nt: TGTGCCAGCAGCTTGGTTCGCGGGGGGGCCACAGATACGCAGTATTTT
j_gene: TRBJ1-5; d_gene: TRBD1; abundance: NA; v_gene: TRBV7-9; CDR3aa: CASSVTGEEPQHF; CDR3nt: TGTGCCAGCAGCGTGACAGGGGAGGAGCCCCAGCATTTT
j_gene: TRBJ2-1; d_gene: TRBD1; abundance: few; v_gene: TRBV19; CDR3aa: CASSRDRVFFSSYNEQFF; CDR3nt: TGTGCCAGTAGTAGGGACAGGGTTTTCTTCAGCTCCTACAATGAGCAGTTCTTC
j_gene: TRBJ2-7; d_gene: NA; abundance: once; v_gene: TRBV18; CDR3aa: CASSTQGGEQYF; CDR3nt: TGTGCCAGCTCAACCCAGGGTGGTGAGCAGTACTTC
j_gene: TRBJ2-7; d_gene: TRBD1; abundance: NA; v_gene: TRBV7-9; CDR3aa: CASSFAGQGYEQYF; CDR3nt: TGTGCCAGCAGCTTCGCCGGACAGGGCTACGAGCAGTACTTC
j_gene: TRBJ1-5; d_gene: NA; abundance: NA; v_gene: TRBV6-1; CDR3aa: CASSERGYQPQHF; CDR3nt: TGTGCCAGCAGTGAAAGGGGGTATCAGCCCCAGCATTTT
j_gene: TRBJ2-1; d_gene: TRBD1; abundance: once; v_gene: TRBV28; CDR3aa: CASTTGGAYNEQFF; CDR3nt: TGTGCCAGCACCACAGGGGGCGCTTACAATGAGCAGTTCTTC
j_gene: TRBJ2-1; d_gene: NA; abundance: few; v_gene: TRBV27; CDR3aa: CAIGQGSYNEQFF; CDR3nt: TGTGCCATCGGGCAGGGATCCTACAATGAGCAGTTCTTC
j_gene: TRBJ2-1; d_gene: TRBD2; abundance: NA; v_gene: TRBV24-1; CDR3aa: CATSDGTSGRNLYNEQFF; CDR3nt: TGTGCCACCAGTGATGGGACTAGCGGGAGAAACCTTTACAATGAGCAGTTCTTC
j_gene: TRBJ2-7; d_gene: TRBD1; abundance: few; v_gene: TRBV5-1; CDR3aa: CASSDITGGSHYEQYF; CDR3nt: TGCGCCAGCAGCGACATAACAGGGGGCTCCCACTACGAGCAGTACTTC
j_gene: TRBJ1-2; d_gene: TRBD1; abundance: NA; v_gene: TRBV18; CDR3aa: CASSSAGTGEGYTF; CDR3nt: TGTGCCAGCTCATCGGCCGGGACAGGGGAAGGCTACACCTTC
j_gene: TRBJ1-6; d_gene: NA; abundance: NA; v_gene: TRBV7-8; CDR3aa: CASSLRRQNNSPLHF; CDR3nt: TGTGCCAGCAGCTTACGGCGACAGAATAATTCACCCCTCCACTTT
j_gene: TRBJ2-7; d_gene: TRBD2; abundance: NA; v_gene: TRBV5-1; CDR3aa: CASRTSANYEQYF; CDR3nt: TGCGCCAGCAGGACTAGCGCAAACTACGAGCAGTACTTC
j_gene: TRBJ2-1; d_gene: TRBD2; abundance: NA; v_gene: TRBV25-1; CDR3aa: CASSASGGGADEQFF; CDR3nt: TGTGCCAGCAGTGCCTCCGGGGGGGGTGCCGATGAGCAGTTCTTC
j_gene: TRBJ2-1; d_gene: NA; abundance: few; v_gene: TRBV28; CDR3aa: CASSPLEGEGPNEQFF; CDR3nt: TGTGCCAGCAGTCCATTAGAGGGGGAGGGCCCCAATGAGCAGTTCTTC
j_gene: TRBJ2-1; d_gene: TRBD1; abundance: many; v_gene: TRBV3-1/TRBV3-2; CDR3aa: CASSQDPGQGTEQFF; CDR3nt: TGTGCCAGCAGCCAAGACCCTGGACAGGGGACTGAGCAGTTCTTC